This T cell receptor beta chain was observed in a study of beta chain features in type 1 diabetes. About the research overall: Healthy donors resembled patients in age, gender and cell yields. Study-wide findings and caveats: Within the patient group, naive, central memory and Treg TCRB repertoires appeared more similar to each other than within healthy donors.

The sample holds many counts of this clone. What it binds is not known. The CDR3 is 15 amino acids. V lost 6 bases, J lost 5 bases, and 7 bases stayed unmatched. Germline CDR1 is SGHTA and CDR2 is FQGNSA. cDNA synthesis used the whole RNA isolate, giving expressed TCRB sequences. Produced via immunoSEQ multiplex PCR; TCRdb's table is partial and in-frame only. This table has 300,000 to 350,000 clones, 8% appearing once. The TCR sequence derives from a young woman in good health. V and J are TRBV7-2 and TRBJ2-4; TRBD1 matches at 10 bases. The specimen was central memory CD4+ T cells from blood. The CDR3 loop reads CASSLSGTGENIQYF. CDR3 nucleotides: TGTGCCAGCAGTTTATCTGGGACAGGGGAAAACATTCAGTACTTC.